A single T cell receptor (beta chain) is shown here with its context. The record originates from a study of blood T cell repertoires in COVID-19. This CDR3 comprises 14 residues. Germline V gene sequence: CDR1 LGHDT, CDR2 YNNKEL (reference sequence). V gave up 2 bases and J gave up 3 bases, with 10 bases separating them. Generated by immunoSEQ multiplex PCR, the TCRdb table keeps only in-frame clones and is missing some. This sample carries a few hundred thousand clones, about 79% of them seen once, and the ten largest clones take roughly 1.4%. This chain joins TRBV3-1 (or the pseudogene TRBV3-2) and TRBJ2-5; D is perhaps TRBD2 (6 bases). The sequence was collected from a woman between 40 and 55 years old who had recovered from COVID-19. Input material: peripheral blood. CDR3 bases: TGTGCCAGCAGCCAACCGACTAGAGAAGAGACCCAGTACTTC. Its protein product is CASSQPTREETQYF.